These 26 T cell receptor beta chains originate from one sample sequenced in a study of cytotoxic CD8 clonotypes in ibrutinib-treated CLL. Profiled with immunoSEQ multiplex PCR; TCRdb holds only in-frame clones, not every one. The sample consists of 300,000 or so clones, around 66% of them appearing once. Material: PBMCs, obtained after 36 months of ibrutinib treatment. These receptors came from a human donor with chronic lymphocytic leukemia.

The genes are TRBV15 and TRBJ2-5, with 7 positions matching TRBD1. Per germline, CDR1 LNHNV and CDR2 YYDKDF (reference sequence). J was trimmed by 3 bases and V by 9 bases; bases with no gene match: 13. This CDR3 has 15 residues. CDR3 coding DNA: TGTGCCACTTCCCTTCACAGGGGTCCTAAAGAGACCCAGTACTTC. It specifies CATSLHRGPKETQYF.

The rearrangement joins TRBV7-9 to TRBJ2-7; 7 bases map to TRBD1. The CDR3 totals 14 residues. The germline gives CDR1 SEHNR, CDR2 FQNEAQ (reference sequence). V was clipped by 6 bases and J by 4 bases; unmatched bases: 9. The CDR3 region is CASSYDRVTYEQYF. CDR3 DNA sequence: TGTGCCAGCAGTTACGACAGGGTCACGTACGAGCAGTACTTC.

CDR3 region: CASSPLGTGKNIQYF. As DNA, the CDR3 is TGTGCCAGCTCACCTTTGGGGACAGGAAAAAACATTCAGTACTTC. The chain employs TRBV18 and TRBJ2-4; 8 bases are shared with TRBD1. V was pared by 3 bases and J by 4 bases, with 5 bases of the junction left unmatched. This CDR3 is 15 amino acids long. CDR1 and CDR2 from the germline V gene are KGHSH and LQKENI.

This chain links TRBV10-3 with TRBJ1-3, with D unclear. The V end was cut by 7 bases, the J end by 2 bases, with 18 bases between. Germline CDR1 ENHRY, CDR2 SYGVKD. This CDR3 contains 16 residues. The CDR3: CAITHRFLEPGNTIYF. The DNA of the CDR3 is TGTGCCATCACCCACCGCTTCTTAGAACCTGGAAACACCATATATTTT.

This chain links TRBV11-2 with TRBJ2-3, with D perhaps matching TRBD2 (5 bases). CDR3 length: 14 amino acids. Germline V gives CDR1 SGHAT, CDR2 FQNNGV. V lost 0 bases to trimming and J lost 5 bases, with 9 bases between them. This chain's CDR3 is CASSLEVRGDTQYF. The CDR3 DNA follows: TGTGCCAGCAGCTTAGAGGTCCGGGGAGATACGCAGTATTTT.

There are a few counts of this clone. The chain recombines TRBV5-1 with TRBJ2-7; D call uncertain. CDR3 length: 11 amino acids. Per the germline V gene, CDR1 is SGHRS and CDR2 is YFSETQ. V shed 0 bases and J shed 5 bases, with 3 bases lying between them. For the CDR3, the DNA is TGCGCCAGCAGCTTGGGCCACGAGCAGTACTTC. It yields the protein CASSLGHEQYF.

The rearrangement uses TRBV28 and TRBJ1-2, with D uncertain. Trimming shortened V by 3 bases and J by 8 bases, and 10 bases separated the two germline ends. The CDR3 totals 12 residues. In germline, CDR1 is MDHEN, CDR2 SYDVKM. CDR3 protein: CASSFTIYGYTF. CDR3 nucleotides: TGTGCCAGCAGTTTCACTATCTACGGCTACACCTTC.

CDR3 region: CASSRDGGLGNEKLFF. Here the CDR3 DNA reads TGTGCCAGCAGTAGGGACGGAGGATTGGGCAATGAAAAACTGTTTTTT. The rearrangement joins TRBV2 to TRBJ1-4, with D maybe TRBD1 (5 bases). The length of the CDR3 is 16 residues. Germline loops: CDR1 SNHLY, CDR2 FYNNEI. V shed 5 bases and J shed 5 bases, with 18 bases lying between them.

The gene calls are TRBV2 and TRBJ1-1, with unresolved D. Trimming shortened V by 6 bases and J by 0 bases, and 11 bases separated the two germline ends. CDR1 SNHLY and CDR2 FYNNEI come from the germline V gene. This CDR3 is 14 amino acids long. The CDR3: CASRDLFLNTEAFF. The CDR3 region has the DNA TGTGCCAGCAGGGATTTGTTTCTGAACACTGAAGCTTTCTTT.

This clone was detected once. CDR3 DNA sequence: TGTGCTAGTGGTTTGAACGGGTCGGGAGGCTACACCTTC. Its protein product is CASGLNGSGGYTF. The V call is TRBV12-5, the J call TRBJ1-2; no firm D call. This CDR3 region has 13 residues. The V end lost 2 bases, the J end lost 8 bases, and 12 bases lay between the germline ends. CDR1 LGHNT and CDR2 FRNRAP come from the germline V gene.

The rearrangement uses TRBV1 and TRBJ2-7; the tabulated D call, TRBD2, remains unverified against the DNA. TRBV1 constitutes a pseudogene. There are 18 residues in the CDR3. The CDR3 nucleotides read TGCACCAGCAGCCAATCCCGGGTTGGGCTAGCGGGCTCCTACGAGCAGTACTTC. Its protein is CTSSQSRVGLAGSYEQYF.

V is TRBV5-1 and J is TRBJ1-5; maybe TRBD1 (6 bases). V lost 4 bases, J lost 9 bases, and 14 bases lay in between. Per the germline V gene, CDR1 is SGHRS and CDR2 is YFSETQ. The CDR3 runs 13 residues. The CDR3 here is CASSQTTGLPQHF. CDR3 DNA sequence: TGCGCCAGCAGCCAGACAACAGGGCTGCCCCAGCATTTT.

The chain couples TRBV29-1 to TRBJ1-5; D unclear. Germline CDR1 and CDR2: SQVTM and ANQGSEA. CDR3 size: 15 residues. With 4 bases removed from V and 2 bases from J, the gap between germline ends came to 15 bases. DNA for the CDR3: TGCAGCGTTGTATTGGTAGCAGTGGGCAATCAGCCCCAGCATTTT. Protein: CSVVLVAVGNQPQHF.

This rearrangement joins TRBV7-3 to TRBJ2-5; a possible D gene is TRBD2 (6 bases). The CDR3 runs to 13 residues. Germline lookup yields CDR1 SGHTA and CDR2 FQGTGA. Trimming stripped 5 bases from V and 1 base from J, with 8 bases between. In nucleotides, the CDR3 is TGTGCCAGCAGCCGGACTATCCAAGAGACCCAGTACTTC. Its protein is CASSRTIQETQYF.

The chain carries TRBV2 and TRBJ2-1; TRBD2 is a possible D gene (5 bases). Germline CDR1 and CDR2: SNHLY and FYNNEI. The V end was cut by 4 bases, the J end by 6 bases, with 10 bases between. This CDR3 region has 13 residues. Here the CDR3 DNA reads TGTGCCAGCAGTGCGGGGTATCTCAATGAGCAGTTCTTC. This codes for CASSAGYLNEQFF.

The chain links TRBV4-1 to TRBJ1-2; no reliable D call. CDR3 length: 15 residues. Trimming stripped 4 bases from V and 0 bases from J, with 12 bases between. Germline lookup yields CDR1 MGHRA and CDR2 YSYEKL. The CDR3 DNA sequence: TGCGCCAGCAGCCCCGACTCCGTAGCTAACTATGGCTACACCTTC. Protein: CASSPDSVANYGYTF.

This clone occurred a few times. The CDR3 spells CASSRQQQNYGYTF. The DNA for the CDR3 is TGTGCCAGCAGCCGACAACAGCAAAACTATGGCTACACCTTC. This chain links TRBV2 with TRBJ1-2; D is unclear. Germline assignment: CDR1 SNHLY and CDR2 FYNNEI. The CDR3 length is 14 residues. V lost 6 bases and J 2 bases, leaving 13 bases between the germline ends.

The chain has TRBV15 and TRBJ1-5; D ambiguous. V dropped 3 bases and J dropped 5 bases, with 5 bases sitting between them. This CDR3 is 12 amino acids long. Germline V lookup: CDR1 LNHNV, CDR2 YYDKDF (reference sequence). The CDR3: CATSSSHQPQHF. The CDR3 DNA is TGTGCCACCAGCAGTTCGCATCAGCCCCAGCATTTT.

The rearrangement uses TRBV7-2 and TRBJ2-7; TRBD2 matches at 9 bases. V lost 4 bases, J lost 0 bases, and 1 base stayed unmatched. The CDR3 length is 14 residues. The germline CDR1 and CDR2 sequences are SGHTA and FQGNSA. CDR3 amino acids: CASSYSGSSYEQYF. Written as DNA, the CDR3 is TGTGCCAGCAGCTATAGCGGGAGCTCCTACGAGCAGTACTTC.

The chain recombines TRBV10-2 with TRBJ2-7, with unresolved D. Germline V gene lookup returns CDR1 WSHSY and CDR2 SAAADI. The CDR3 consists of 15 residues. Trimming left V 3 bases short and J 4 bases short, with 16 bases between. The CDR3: CASSESGPVGYEQYF. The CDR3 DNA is TGCGCCAGCAGTGAATCGGGTCCCGTTGGGTACGAGCAGTACTTC.

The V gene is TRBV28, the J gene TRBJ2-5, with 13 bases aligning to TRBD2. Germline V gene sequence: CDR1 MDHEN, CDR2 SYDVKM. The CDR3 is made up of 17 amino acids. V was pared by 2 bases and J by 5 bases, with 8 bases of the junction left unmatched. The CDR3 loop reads CASSLVGLAGTWETQYF. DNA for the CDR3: TGTGCCAGCAGTTTAGTGGGACTAGCGGGAACCTGGGAGACCCAGTACTTC.

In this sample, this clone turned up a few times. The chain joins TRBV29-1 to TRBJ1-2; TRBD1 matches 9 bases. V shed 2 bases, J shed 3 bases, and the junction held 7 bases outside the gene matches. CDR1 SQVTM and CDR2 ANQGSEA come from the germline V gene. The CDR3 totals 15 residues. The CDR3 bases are TGCAGCGTTGAACTATCTACAGGGGGCCACTATGGCTACACCTTC. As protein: CSVELSTGGHYGYTF. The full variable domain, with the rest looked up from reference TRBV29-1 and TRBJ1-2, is SAVISQKPSRDICQRGTSLTIQCQVDSQVTMMFWYRQQPGQSLTLIATANQGSEATYESGFVIDKFPISRPNLTFSTLTVSNMSPEDSSIYLCSVELSTGGHYGYTFGSGTRLTVV.

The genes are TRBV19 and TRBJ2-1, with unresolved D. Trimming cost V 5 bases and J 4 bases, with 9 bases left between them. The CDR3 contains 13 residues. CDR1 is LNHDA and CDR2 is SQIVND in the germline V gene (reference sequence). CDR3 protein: CASSLRSYNEQFF. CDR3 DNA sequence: TGTGCCAGTAGTCTCCGGTCTTACAATGAGCAGTTCTTC.

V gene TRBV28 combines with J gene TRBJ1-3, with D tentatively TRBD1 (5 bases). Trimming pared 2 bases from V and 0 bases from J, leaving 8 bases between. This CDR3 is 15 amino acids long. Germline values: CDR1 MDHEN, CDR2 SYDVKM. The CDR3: CASSLDSFSGNTIYF. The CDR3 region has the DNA TGTGCCAGCAGTTTAGACAGCTTCTCTGGAAACACCATATATTTT.

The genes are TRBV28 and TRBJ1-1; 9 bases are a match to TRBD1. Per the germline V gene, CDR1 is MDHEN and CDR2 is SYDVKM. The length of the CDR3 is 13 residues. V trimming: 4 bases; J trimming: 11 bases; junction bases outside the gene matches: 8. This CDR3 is CASSYDRGNKAFF. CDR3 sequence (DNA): TGTGCCAGCAGTTACGACAGGGGGAATAAGGCTTTCTTT.

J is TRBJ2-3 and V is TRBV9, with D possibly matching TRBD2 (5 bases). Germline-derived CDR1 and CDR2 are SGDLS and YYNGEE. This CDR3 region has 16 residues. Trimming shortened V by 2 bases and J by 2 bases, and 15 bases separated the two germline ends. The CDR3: CASSVGKASFTDTQYF. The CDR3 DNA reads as TGTGCCAGCAGCGTCGGGAAGGCCTCCTTCACAGATACGCAGTATTTT.